This TCR beta chain was documented in a study of cytomegalovirus exposure and HLA in healthy donors. 60 Vbeta and 13 Jbeta primers were used in PCR. Method: immunoSEQ multiplex PCR; TCRdb's copy keeps in-frame clones and lacks some. There are about 180,000 clones in the sample; around 79% occur only once, and more than 0.5% lies in the top ten. Study results and limitations: In a later analysis, DRB1 alleles had the most associated TCRs; HLA-C alleles the fewest. Researchers reported in a later analysis that a missense DCLRE1C variant was tied to TCR beta V- and J-gene trimming. Cytomegalovirus status was reportedly diagnosed by the classifier with high specificity and sensitivity. In a later analysis, HLA-associated beta chains showed higher expansion and lower generation probabilities than comparable chains.

In regard to this clone: The antigen remains unidentified.

Germline V gene data show CDR1 as MDHEN and CDR2 as SYDVKM. CDR3 length: 12 amino acids. Trimming cost V 10 bases and J 5 bases, with 14 bases left between them. The sample comprised PBMCs. The source of this sequence is a woman aged 50 to 65 in good health and CMV-seronegative. The rearrangement links TRBV28 to TRBJ2-5; TRBD1 might be the D (8 bases). The CDR3 DNA sequence: TGTGCCACTCTACAGGGGGGGGAGACCCAGTACTTC. It is translated as CATLQGGETQYF.